This T cell receptor beta chain emerged from a study of low-dose radiotherapy and immunotherapy resistance in tumors. About the research overall: The study gave Cohort 2 1 Gy per fraction every two weeks, totaling 13 Gy over 26 weeks. Intravenous ipilimumab 1 mg/kg every six weeks was given with nivolumab 240 mg every two weeks. On cycle 1 day 1, patients started four cycles of oral aspirin 300 mg daily.

This clonotype was counted many times. The time point: after trial treatment. Treatment: LDRT plus nivolumab, ipilimumab, low-dose cyclophosphamide and aspirin (RACIN trial). Enrollment required an advanced solid tumor negative for tumor-infiltrating lymphocytes. This CDR3 spans 17 amino acids. V lost 3 bases to trimming and J lost 1 base; unmatched junction nucleotides: 14. The germline V gene has CDR1 GTSNPN and CDR2 SVGIG (reference sequence). TCRs were put through about 20 PCR cycles of amplification with Phusion. A constant-region primer and the V-primer adapter served as the primer pair. TCRdb fed the reads into MiXCR, producing one record per CDR3 protein. The sample consists of some 53,000 distinct CDR3 sequences, 33% of them appearing once.

V is TRBV30 and J is TRBJ1-2, with 7 bases lining up with TRBD1. The sequence was collected from a male donor with rectosigmoid adenocarcinoma. The sequences come from PBMCs, collected after low-dose radiotherapy plus immunotherapy. CDR3: CAWRPRQGDNSNYGYTF. The CDR3 DNA reads as TGTGCCTGGAGACCAAGACAGGGTGATAATAGTAACTATGGCTACACCTTC.